Below, one TCR beta chain is given with its context. This receptor's antigen is unknown. Within one base of it there is no much larger clone, and no base qualities were kept. Other DNA variants within this sample encode the same CDR3. Using the deep immunoSEQ assay, multiplex PCR amplified TCR CDR3 regions from genomic DNA. For each cell subset, the extracted genomic DNA was distributed evenly across all wells of several immunoSEQ 96-well plates, and each plate served as one replicate. For sorted subsets, roughly 0.2 ug genomic DNA, equal to tens of thousands of T cell genomes, was loaded into each replicate PCR. Purified libraries were measured with a Qubit 3.0 fluorometer, size-checked on a Bioanalyzer 2100, and measured again with the KAPA Library Quantification kit. A separate single-read 150-cycle Illumina NextSeq 550 flow cell was used to sequence each immunoSEQ 96-well plate. Per the source publication's procedure: Because the immunoSEQ output included only junctional sequences and no quality scores, the filtering could not be the same as the filtering used for full-length reads. Sequences were annotated with PyIR, a Python wrapper for IgBLAST v1.9, using IMGT germline references to assign V/J genes and CDR3. Reads were removed for weak V/J assignments (E-value above 1e-6), missing CDR3, stop codons, out-of-frame junctions, or ambiguous translated residues. A V3J clonotype was defined by an identical inferred V gene, J gene, and CDR3 amino acid sequence. Percentage overlap between repertoires was calculated by dividing the number of shared unique clonotypes by the size of the smaller repertoire. Three approaches were used to assess repertoire richness: RTK rarefaction, the Chao1 estimator, and Recon v2.1 estimates of unobserved clonotypes. Generation probabilities for all TCRbeta clonotypes obtained by the gDNA method from several donors were computed using OLGA. Here the immuneACCESS table is served through TCRdb, limited to in-frame sequences with V and J called. Missing clones are a known gap in these copies; in checked studies unresolved V genes cover under half, and the rest lacks a known reason. That table supplies the V and J calls and clone size; D and trimming were determined from the DNA. This sample gives about 2.3 million clones in total; just over 90% of them show up just once. 0.39% of the sample comes from the top ten.

These data belong to a study of shared clonotypes between healthy human individuals (dated by TCRdb to the early 2020s). About the full investigation: A few men and a couple of women, aged 18 to 49 years, made up the cohort. Per donor, three plates each were used for CD4 naive and CD4 memory, two for CD8 naive, and one for CD8 memory. To estimate repertoire size and how much clonotypes are shared between individuals, the study performed deep sequencing of blood TCR repertoires from about 5 healthy adults. To increase sequencing depth and limit assay-specific biases, different laboratories used diverse techniques to prepare libraries and sequence TCR repertoires. Per donor, leukapheresis produced somewhere between about 0.94 and 9.5 billion PBMCs.

The donors were healthy, HIV-negative adults with no recently reported acute infections or vaccinations. Only Caucasian adults living in Nashville, Tennessee, USA were represented among the donors. Magnetic negative selection was used to enrich CD4+ T cells, after which naive cells were positively selected on CD45RA and the negative fraction became the memory subset. Blood was obtained by leukapheresis, after which PBMCs were separated by Ficoll-Histopaque density gradient centrifugation and cryopreserved in liquid nitrogen vapor phase. Analytical flow cytometry was used to check the purity and quantity of every magnetically sorted T cell population. Each sorted fraction had its genomic DNA isolated and then quantified by UV absorbance on a Nanodrop 2000c. Summary of the overall study and its limitations: Incomplete sequencing was indicated by rarefaction of sorted-subset datasets, despite the large sequencing depth. Pairwise subsampling indicated that sequencing depth was expected to affect the degree of clonotype sharing among donors. The genetic and exposure-history diversity represented was limited by the small number of donors. Sharing across a few donors was observed for around 5% of naive CD4, less than 4% of naive CD8, 2% to 2.5% of memory CD4, and roughly 0.43% of memory CD8 clonotypes. Sampling was restricted to blood, and TCR repertoires in tissue are likely to differ from TCR repertoires in blood. Higher generation probabilities were observed for clonotypes shared by all four sorted-subset donors than for non-shared clonotypes. Naive subsets generally had larger estimated clonotype richness than memory subsets.

From the cysteine through the phenylalanine, the CDR3 covers 14 amino acids. CDR3 DNA only is kept here, 42 bases in frame from base 1. Trimming removed 1 base from V and 4 bases from J, leaving 10 bases between the germline ends. As encoded in the germline V gene (reference sequence), CDR1 is SEHNR while CDR2 is FQNEAQ. This receptor was identified in a man aged 18 to 35 in good health. Some clones in this sample may be carry-over from other donors' samples. The rearrangement combines TRBV7-9 with TRBJ1-2; a tentative D call is TRBD1 (6 bases match). Sequences were obtained from naive CD4+ T cells from PBMCs. The cell subset or site label on this specimen signifies: CD45RA+ positively selected. The CDR3 region has the sequence CASSLGQGGYGYTF. The bases are TGTGCCAGCAGCTTAGGACAAGGGGGCTATGGCTACACCTTC.